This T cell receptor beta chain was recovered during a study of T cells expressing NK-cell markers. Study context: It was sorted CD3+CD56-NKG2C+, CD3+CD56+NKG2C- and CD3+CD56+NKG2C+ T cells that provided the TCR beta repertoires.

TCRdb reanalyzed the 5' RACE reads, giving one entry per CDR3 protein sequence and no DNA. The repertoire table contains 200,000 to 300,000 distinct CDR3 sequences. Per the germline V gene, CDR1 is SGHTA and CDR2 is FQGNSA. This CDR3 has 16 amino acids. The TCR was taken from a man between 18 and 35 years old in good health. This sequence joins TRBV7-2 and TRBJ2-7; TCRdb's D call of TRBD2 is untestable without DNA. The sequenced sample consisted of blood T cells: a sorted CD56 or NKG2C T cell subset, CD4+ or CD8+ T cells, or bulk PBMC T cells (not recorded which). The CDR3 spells CASSSNSLAGGIGGYF. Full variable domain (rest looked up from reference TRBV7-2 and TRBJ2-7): GAGVSQSPSNKVTEKGKDVELRCDPISGHTALYWYRQSLGQGLEFLIYFQGNSAPDKSGLPSDRFSAERTGGSVSTLTIQRTQQEDSAVYLCASSSNSLAGGIGGYFGPGTRLTVT.